Below, 29 T cell receptor beta chains from the same sample are listed, as sequenced in a study of T cells in Graves' hyperthyroidism and ophthalmopathy. RNA transcripts provided the source from which TCR beta CDR3 regions were amplified. TCR CDR3 underwent first-round RT-PCR with the HTBI primer set. One entry per CDR3 protein, called by TCRdb with MiXCR from the multiplex PCR reads. The sample shows approximately 200,000 distinct CDR3 sequences, 15% to 20% of them seen only once. Sequencing used blood. Receptors originate from a man aged 35-49 years with Graves' hyperthyroidism.

This clonotype has a count of ten or more. The genes are TRBV2 and TRBJ1-6, with D possibly matching TRBD1 (6 bases). The V gene lost 5 bases and the J gene lost 7 bases, with 15 bases spanning the gap. The CDR3 sequence is 15 residues long. CDR1 and CDR2 (germline): SNHLY, FYNNEI. CDR3 amino acids: CASSSQGTGNSPLHF. DNA of the CDR3: TGTGCCAGCAGTTCTCAGGGGACGGGGAATTCACCCCTCCACTTT.

This clonotype was detected ten times or more. The CDR3 sequence is CSAGQGNSPLHF. The CDR3 nucleotides are TGCAGTGCAGGACAGGGCAATTCACCCCTCCACTTT. The chain uses TRBV20-1 and TRBJ1-6, with 8 bases matching TRBD1. V was clipped by 6 bases and J by 7 bases; unmatched bases: 2. The CDR3 has 12 residues. Germline V lookup: CDR1 DFQATT, CDR2 SNEGSKA (reference sequence).

The V call is TRBV7-9, the J call TRBJ2-1, with D unclear. The CDR3 totals 11 residues. Germline CDR1 is SEHNR and CDR2 is FQNEAQ (reference sequence). Trimming removed 6 bases at V and 8 bases at J, with 8 bases between. DNA for the CDR3: TGTGCCAGCAGATACGACGATGAGCAGTTCTTC. As protein: CASRYDDEQFF.

This chain links TRBV11-3 with TRBJ2-2, with TRBD2 matching 8 bases. Germline-derived CDR1 and CDR2 are SGHNT and YENEEA. V gave up 1 base and J gave up 0 bases; unmatched junction bases: 1. This CDR3 comprises 16 residues. This chain's CDR3 is CASSLAGGANTGELFF. Here the CDR3 DNA reads TGTGCCAGCAGCTTAGCCGGGGGGGCGAACACCGGGGAGCTGTTTTTT. Using reference TRBV11-3 and TRBJ2-2 for the parts outside the CDR3, the full variable domain is EAGVVQSPRYKIIEKKQPVAFWCNPISGHNTLYWYLQNLGQGPELLIRYENEEAVDDSQLPKDRFSAERLKGVDSTLKIQPAELGDSAVYLCASSLAGGANTGELFFGEGSRLTVL.

In this sample, this clonotype turned up many times. V is TRBV20-1 and J is TRBJ2-5; D may match TRBD1 or TRBD2 (6 bases each). CDR3 length: 14 residues. Germline V gene lookup returns CDR1 DFQATT and CDR2 SNEGSKA (reference sequence). Trimming removed 1 base at V and 4 bases at J, with 13 bases between. CDR3 DNA sequence: TGCAGTGCTAGAGTAACCGGGGGCGGAGAGACCCAGTACTTC. Translation gives CSARVTGGGETQYF.

There are many counts of this clonotype. The rearrangement links TRBV7-9 to TRBJ2-2; D not resolved. With 4 bases removed from V and 0 bases from J, the gap between germline ends came to 15 bases. This CDR3 has 17 amino acids. Germline V CDR1 and CDR2: SEHNR, FQNEAQ (reference sequence). CDR3 region: CASSSGWARTNTGELFF. The CDR3 DNA reads TGTGCCAGCAGCTCCGGGTGGGCCAGGACGAACACCGGGGAGCTGTTTTTT. The complete variable domain, with remaining parts taken from reference TRBV7-9 and TRBJ2-2, reads DTGVSQNPRHKITKRGQNVTFRCDPISEHNRLYWYRQTLGQGPEFLTYFQNEAQLEKSRLLSDRFSAERPKGSFSTLEIQRTEQGDSAMYLCASSSGWARTNTGELFFGEGSRLTVL.

This chain links TRBV9 with TRBJ2-5; 8 nucleotides line up with TRBD1. CDR1 and CDR2 (germline): SGDLS, YYNGEE. The CDR3 is made up of 14 amino acids. Trimming removed 4 bases from V and 5 bases from J; junction bases left unmatched: 7. The CDR3 DNA follows: TGTGCCAGCAGCCTCGACAGGGGCTCTGAGACCCAGTACTTC. Amino acid sequence: CASSLDRGSETQYF.

The chain joins TRBV30 to TRBJ1-6; D remains ambiguous. This CDR3 region has 13 residues. Germline values: CDR1 GTSNPN, CDR2 SVGIG (reference sequence). V lost 3 bases and J lost 10, with 13 bases in between. The CDR3 protein is CAWRGSFSSPLHF. CDR3 nucleotides: TGTGCCTGGAGGGGCTCTTTCTCCTCACCCCTCCACTTT.

This sequence joins TRBV9 and TRBJ1-2; D not resolved. V shed 0 bases and J shed 3 bases, with 15 bases lying between them. CDR3 size: 16 residues. Germline CDR1 reads SGDLS; CDR2 reads YYNGEE. This CDR3 is CASSVGQIGTHYGYTF. The CDR3 DNA reads as TGTGCCAGCAGCGTAGGGCAGATTGGAACTCACTATGGCTACACCTTC.

There are a few counts of this clonotype. The chain's CDR3 is CASSPPPGGAGYEQYF. DNA for the CDR3: TGTGCCAGCTCACCACCCCCAGGGGGGGCCGGGTACGAGCAGTACTTC. The chain recombines TRBV18 with TRBJ2-7; D is perhaps TRBD1 or TRBD2 (7 bases each). CDR3 length: 16 amino acids. Per the germline V gene, CDR1 is KGHSH and CDR2 is LQKENI. V was cut by 0 bases and J by 4 bases, with 16 bases left in between.

This clonotype came up many times. This sequence joins TRBV12-3 or TRBV12-4 and TRBJ1-5; 7 bases agree with TRBD1. Unmatched junction bases numbered 6, after V lost 6 bases and J lost 1 base. There are 15 residues in the CDR3. DNA for the CDR3: TGTGCCAGCAGCCGCAAAGGGGGCAGCAATCAGCCCCAGCATTTT. Protein sequence: CASSRKGGSNQPQHF.

In this sample, this clonotype turned up many times. The chain carries TRBV3-1 and TRBJ2-5; D remains unclear. The CDR3 consists of 14 residues. Germline assignment: CDR1 LGHDT and CDR2 YNNKEL (reference sequence). V lost 0 bases to trimming and J lost 8 bases, with 13 bases between them. CDR3: CASSQDRAVGTQYF. The CDR3, as DNA: TGTGCCAGCAGCCAAGATCGGGCGGTAGGAACCCAGTACTTC.

This clonotype has a handful of counts. This chain links TRBV20-1 with TRBJ1-6, with TRBD1 identical over 7 bases. Germline values: CDR1 DFQATT, CDR2 SNEGSKA (reference sequence). The CDR3 is made up of 14 amino acids. V was clipped by 5 bases and J by 6 bases; unmatched bases: 7. The CDR3 here is CSASVGTANSPLHF. Written as DNA, the CDR3 is TGCAGTGCTTCGGTGGGGACAGCTAATTCACCCCTCCACTTT.

This clonotype occurred many times. The gene calls are TRBV10-3 and TRBJ1-6; D is perhaps TRBD1 (6 bases). The germline V and J ends were trimmed by 0 bases and 9 bases, with 6 bases remaining between them. CDR1 and CDR2 (germline): ENHRY, SYGVKD. The length of the CDR3 is 13 residues. The CDR3 nucleotides are TGTGCCATCAGTGAGTCCAGGGGTTCACCCCTCCACTTT. Translation gives CAISESRGSPLHF.

In regard to this clonotype: A single base separates this from a much larger clone, so it may be a read error. The chain has TRBV7-9 and TRBJ2-7, with 10 positions matching TRBD1. This CDR3 spans 17 amino acids. V lost 3 bases to trimming and J lost 5 bases; unmatched junction nucleotides: 13. Per germline, CDR1 SEHNR and CDR2 FQNEAQ (reference sequence). CDR3 in DNA: TGTGCCAGCAGCTTTGGTATCCCGGGACAGGGGCTTCACGAGCAGTACTTC. This codes for CASSFGIPGQGLHEQYF.

The gene calls are TRBV7-9 and TRBJ2-2, with 9 bases matching TRBD2. Per the germline V gene, CDR1 is SEHNR and CDR2 is FQNEAQ (reference sequence). CDR3 length: 19 amino acids. V lost 5 bases, J lost 1 base, and 14 bases stayed unmatched. The CDR3 sequence is CASSTASSGGRRNTGELFF. The CDR3 coding sequence is TGTGCCAGCAGCACGGCCTCCAGCGGGGGGCGAAGGAACACCGGGGAGCTGTTTTTT.

This clonotype was found many times. The chain links TRBV20-1 to TRBJ1-6; D might be TRBD1 (6 bases). The CDR3 is 15 amino acids. The germline V gene encodes CDR1 DFQATT and CDR2 SNEGSKA (reference sequence). V dropped 2 bases and J dropped 4 bases, with 12 bases sitting between them. For the CDR3, the DNA is TGCAGTGCTAGAAGCTGGACAGATTATAATTCACCCCTCCACTTT. This gives the protein CSARSWTDYNSPLHF.

Many counts were recorded for this clonotype. The CDR3: CSARGAYEQYF. The DNA of the CDR3 is TGCAGTGCTAGAGGGGCCTACGAGCAGTACTTC. The chain carries TRBV20-1 and TRBJ2-7, with D hard to call. The CDR3 length is 11 residues. The V end was cut by 1 base, the J end by 2 bases, with 3 bases between. Germline CDR1 and CDR2: DFQATT and SNEGSKA (reference sequence).

This clonotype was seen many times. V is TRBV5-8 and J is TRBJ2-5; 7 bases align to TRBD1. The CDR3 totals 15 residues. Germline assignment: CDR1 SGHTS and CDR2 YDEGEE. Trimming took 0 bases from V and 2 from J; bases not matched to a gene: 4. Written as DNA, the CDR3 is TGTGCCAGCAGCTTGGCAGGGGGACAGCAAGAGACCCAGTACTTC. Residues: CASSLAGGQQETQYF.

This clonotype showed up just once. A much larger clone is a single base away; this may be a read error. V is TRBV18 and J is TRBJ2-5, with 7 bases that match TRBD2. The junction had 10 bases not matched to a gene; V was cut back by 4 bases and J by 2 bases. The CDR3 consists of 16 residues. Germline V lookup: CDR1 KGHSH, CDR2 LQKENI. The CDR3, as DNA: TGTGCCAGCTCACGACGGGTAGCGGGCGTACAAGAGACCCAGTACTTC. This translates into CASSRRVAGVQETQYF.

Of note for this clonotype: Because the CDR3 is missing its conserved closing phenylalanine or tryptophan, this is likely a read error. V and J are TRBV9 and TRBJ1-6; 7 positions match TRBD1. Germline V lookup: CDR1 SGDLS, CDR2 YYNGEE. The CDR3 extends over 14 amino acids. With 2 bases clipped from V and 6 bases from J, the junction kept 2 bases outside the gene matches. This chain's CDR3 is CASSVSGGNSPLHL. The CDR3 DNA sequence: TGTGCCAGCAGCGTGTCAGGGGGTAATTCACCCCTCCACCTT.

There are many counts of this clonotype. The gene calls are TRBV11-1 and TRBJ1-5; TRBD1 aligns across 8 bases. CDR1 and CDR2 (germline): SGHAT, FQDESV (reference sequence). With V trimmed by 4 bases and J by 4 bases, 3 bases remained unmatched. This CDR3 has 14 amino acids. The CDR3 loop is CASSWGTGNQPQHF. CDR3 coding DNA: TGTGCCAGCAGCTGGGGGACAGGTAATCAGCCCCAGCATTTT.

This sequence joins TRBV27 and TRBJ2-1; D is uncertain. This CDR3 has 12 amino acids. CDR1 is MNHEY, CDR2 SMNVEV, per germline (reference sequence). Trimming removed 5 bases from V and 7 bases from J, with 9 bases in between. CDR3 amino acids: CASSMARNEQFF. CDR3 sequence (DNA): TGTGCCAGCAGTATGGCGAGGAATGAGCAGTTCTTC.

This clonotype has ten or more counts. The rearrangement joins TRBV28 to TRBJ1-5; 9 nucleotides line up with TRBD1. CDR3 size: 15 residues. Germline V gives CDR1 MDHEN, CDR2 SYDVKM. V shed 3 bases and J 6 bases; nucleotides not matched to a gene: 6. The CDR3 DNA is TGTGCCAGCAGTTTGAGACAGGGGGATCGTCAGCCCCAGCATTTT. The encoded protein is CASSLRQGDRQPQHF. Full variable domain (outside the CDR3, taken from reference TRBV28 and TRBJ1-5): DVKVTQSSRYLVKRTGEKVFLECVQDMDHENMFWYRQDPGLGLRLIYFSYDVKMKEKGDIPEGYSVSREKKERFSLILESASTNQTSMYLCASSLRQGDRQPQHFGDGTRLSIL.

This clonotype appeared a few times. The CDR3 sequence is CSARMVANEKLFF. For the CDR3, the DNA is TGCAGTGCTAGGATGGTAGCTAATGAAAAACTGTTTTTT. The chain couples TRBV20-1 to TRBJ1-4, with no clear D. Trimming stripped 3 bases from V and 3 bases from J, with 8 bases between. CDR1 is DFQATT, CDR2 SNEGSKA, per germline (reference sequence). The CDR3 is made up of 13 amino acids.

This clonotype was counted many times. The chain couples TRBV11-2 to TRBJ2-3, with D maybe TRBD2 (6 bases). Germline V gene sequence: CDR1 SGHAT, CDR2 FQNNGV. Trimming removed 1 base at V and 4 bases at J, with 9 bases between. CDR3 length equals 14 residues. The CDR3 reads CASSLGGAADTQYF. The CDR3 region has the DNA TGTGCCAGCAGCTTAGGCGGGGCAGCAGATACGCAGTATTTT.

This rearrangement joins TRBV14 to TRBJ2-7; D is uncertain. Germline values: CDR1 SGHDN, CDR2 FVKESK. The CDR3 is made up of 15 amino acids. Trimming shortened V by 1 base and J by 0 bases, and 10 bases separated the two germline ends. CDR3 protein: CASSQVSQNSYEQYF. The CDR3 coding sequence is TGTGCCAGCAGCCAAGTCTCACAGAACTCCTACGAGCAGTACTTC.

This clonotype was detected once. V usage is TRBV29-1 and J usage is TRBJ1-4; 8 bases map to TRBD1. V lost 6 bases and J lost 1; bases outside the gene matches: 4. The CDR3 runs 14 residues. Germline CDR1 reads SQVTM; CDR2 reads ANQGSEA. CDR3 in amino acids: CSVADRGTNEKLFF. The CDR3 DNA sequence: TGCAGCGTGGCAGACAGGGGAACTAATGAAAAACTGTTTTTT.

J is TRBJ1-6 and V is TRBV29-1; D gene ambiguous. The CDR3 spans 14 residues. Germline V gene data show CDR1 as SQVTM and CDR2 as ANQGSEA. V was trimmed by 7 bases and J by 2 bases, leaving 12 bases between them. The CDR3 protein is CSDPIEAYNSPLHF. CDR3 nucleotides: TGCAGCGACCCGATAGAAGCCTATAATTCACCCCTCCACTTT. Full variable domain (missing parts from reference TRBV29-1 and TRBJ1-6): SAVISQKPSRDICQRGTSLTIQCQVDSQVTMMFWYRQQPGQSLTLIATANQGSEATYESGFVIDKFPISRPNLTFSTLTVSNMSPEDSSIYLCSDPIEAYNSPLHFGNGTRLTVT.